This T cell receptor beta chain was found in a study of T cell repertoires in cytomegalovirus infection. Overall study: Indications of both CMV infection and matching HLA type were provided by public TCR beta signatures.

Points from the study as a whole: Summed frequency of shared TCR beta families picked out CMV carriers who also had the relevant HLA. The ex vivo response was dominated by HLA-C-restricted CMV-specific TCR beta clonotypes.

TCRdb passed the reads through MiXCR, listing each CDR3 protein once. The sample has some 450,000 distinct CDR3 sequences, 25% to 40% seen once. The CDR3 consists of 15 residues. Germline values: CDR1 SGHVS, CDR2 FNYEAQ. The trim removed 6 bases at V and 2 bases at J, leaving 9 bases unmatched. This clonotype was found a few times. The antigen is unknown. This sequence was found in a human donor in good health (CMV status not recorded). Some clones in this sample may be carry-over from other donors' samples. Sequencing was performed on PBMCs. The chain employs TRBV7-6 and TRBJ2-7; 8 bases are shared with TRBD2. CDR3 residues: CASSPVAGRTYEQYF. For the CDR3, the DNA is TGTGCCAGCAGTCCGGTAGCGGGGCGAACCTACGAGCAGTACTTC.